The text below deals with one TCR beta chain. Its antigen is not identified. This sample was included in a study of blood T cells in healthy people across ages. Overall study: When template switching was applied, about one barcoded beta molecule was captured per two T cells.

A J-beta primer mix and a sample-barcoded 5' primer were used in a second PCR of about 7 to 12 cycles. Per sample, CDR3-containing paired-end reads numbered at least 3 million. MiXCR, run by TCRdb on the 5' RACE reads, gives a single entry per CDR3 protein. The table shows about 1.7 million distinct CDR3 sequences, with 28% occurring only once. General study points: As age increased, TCR beta diversity per million T cells fell in a roughly linear fashion.

Germline V gene sequence: CDR1 SGHTA, CDR2 FQGNSA. The V end was cut by 5 bases, the J end by 1 base, with 11 bases between. This CDR3 comprises 14 residues. The sample providers were healthy Caucasian people from Russia, aged roughly 6 to 95. The V gene is TRBV7-2, the J gene TRBJ2-5; D perhaps matches TRBD2 (6 bases). The TCR was taken from a woman in her twenties or thirties in good health. The source material was blood. DNA for the CDR3: TGTGCCAGCAGCCCCCGGGAGATCCAAGAGACCCAGTACTTC. As protein: CASSPREIQETQYF.